This TCR beta chain was identified in a study of T cell responses to AZD1222 COVID-19 vaccine. About the study: The analysis combined second doses at about 4 or about 12 weeks.

The ends were cut back, 0 bases at V and 6 bases at J, with 9 bases in the middle. Germline CDR1 is SGHRS and CDR2 is YFSETQ. This CDR3 is 14 amino acids long. Using immunoSEQ multiplex PCR, the repertoire was profiled, and TCRdb retains in-frame clones only, with some absent. The sample contains approximately 190,000 clones, more than 75% of which appear only once. As regards this clone: Antigen: not known.

Study-wide results and limits: Increased Spike-specific TCR breadth and depth were observed after two AZD1222 doses. Every sample of the repertoires postdated the peak T cell response.

The sample was peripheral blood, taken on day 0 of AZD1222 vaccination. This TCR derives from an adult in good health. The V and J genes are TRBV5-1 and TRBJ2-2; possibly TRBD1 or TRBD2 for D (5 bases each). CDR3 sequence: CASSLVGDPGELFF. DNA of the CDR3: TGCGCCAGCAGCTTGGTTGGGGACCCCGGGGAGCTGTTTTTT.